The 28 T cell receptor beta chains given below trace back to one sample, sequenced in a study of cytomegalovirus exposure and HLA in healthy donors. A multiplex PCR was run with 60 Vbeta primers and 13 Jbeta primers. Repertoires were generated with immunoSEQ multiplex PCR, while TCRdb's copy carries only in-frame clones and drops some. This sample has approximately 210,000 clones; 85% to 90% occur once, and the top ten carry 1.3%. What was sequenced was PBMCs. The receptor set was obtained from a man under 40 in good health and CMV-seronegative.

The V gene is TRBV18, the J gene TRBJ1-2; 9 nucleotides match TRBD1. CDR1 KGHSH and CDR2 LQKENI come from the germline V gene. CDR3 length: 13 residues. J gave up 5 bases and V 3 bases, and 1 base lay outside the gene matches. CDR3 bases: TGTGCCAGCTCACCGGACAGGGGATATGGCTACACCTTC. It translates to CASSPDRGYGYTF.

This rearrangement joins TRBV6-4 to TRBJ2-1, with a weak D call TRBD2 (5 bases). V lost 6 bases and J lost 7, with 13 bases in between. The CDR3 covers 13 residues. Per germline, CDR1 MRHNA and CDR2 SNTAGT. CDR3 bases: TGTGCCAGCAGGAGTGGTCCGGGGAATGAGCAGTTCTTC. Its protein is CASRSGPGNEQFF.

The chain combines TRBV18 with TRBJ2-7; 9 bases map to TRBD1. This CDR3 has 16 amino acids. V lost 4 bases and J lost 2; bases outside the gene matches: 9. CDR1 KGHSH and CDR2 LQKENI come from the germline V gene. As DNA, the CDR3 is TGTGCCAGCTCACAAGAAAGCGGGACAGGGCCCTACGAGCAGTACTTC. It encodes CASSQESGTGPYEQYF.

V and J are TRBV6-1 and TRBJ1-1; D perhaps matches TRBD1 (6 bases). The ends were cut back, 2 bases at V and 0 bases at J, with 7 bases in the middle. The CDR3 covers 14 residues. Per the germline V gene, CDR1 is MNHNS and CDR2 is SASEGT. CDR3 nucleotide sequence: TGTGCCAGCAGTGAACAGGGGTTGAACACTGAAGCTTTCTTT. This encodes CASSEQGLNTEAFF.

This clone came up once. The chain employs TRBV28 and TRBJ2-7; 12 bases are shared with TRBD1. The CDR3 runs to 16 residues. The germline V gene has CDR1 MDHEN and CDR2 SYDVKM. The V gene end was trimmed by 7 bases and the J gene end by 4 bases; junction bases not matched to a gene: 11. Here the CDR3 reads CASNSGQGAHFYEQYF. The CDR3 DNA reads as TGTGCCAGCAATTCGGGACAGGGGGCTCATTTTTACGAGCAGTACTTC.

The V gene is TRBV11-2, the J gene TRBJ2-5, with D possibly TRBD1 on 6 matching bases. The J call may be in error: the DNA end matches TRBJ2-7 better. The CDR3 has 15 amino acids. CDR1 SGHAT and CDR2 FQNNGV come from the germline V gene. CDR3 coding DNA: TGTGCCAGCAGCCACAGGGCGCACGTTTCCTACGAGCAGTACTTC. Translating gives CASSHRAHVSYEQYF.

The chain has TRBV6-6 and TRBJ1-5, with D uncertain. The length of the CDR3 is 16 residues. Germline CDR1 MNHNY, CDR2 SVGAGI (reference sequence). V shed 6 bases and J shed 6 bases, with 21 bases lying between them. CDR3 nucleotide sequence: TGTGCCAGCAGAAGCCCGACACTCGGAAGGTCTCAGCCCCAGCATTTT. It yields the protein CASRSPTLGRSQPQHF.

The V gene is TRBV7-2, the J gene TRBJ1-3; 7 bases fit TRBD1. Germline V gives CDR1 SGHTA, CDR2 FQGNSA. The CDR3 has 15 residues. J lost 0 bases, V lost 6 bases, and 5 bases had no gene match. CDR3 nucleotides: TGTGCCAGCAGTCGTACAGGGGCCTCTGGAAACACCATATATTTT. It translates to CASSRTGASGNTIYF. Filled out from reference TRBV7-2 and TRBJ1-3, the complete variable domain reads GAGVSQSPSNKVTEKGKDVELRCDPISGHTALYWYRQSLGQGLEFLIYFQGNSAPDKSGLPSDRFSAERTGGSVSTLTIQRTQQEDSAVYLCASSRTGASGNTIYFGEGSWLTVV.

This clone was seen only a few times. The chain uses TRBV19 and TRBJ2-3; D possibly corresponds to TRBD1 (6 bases). The V and J ends lost 5 bases and 5 bases respectively, with 17 bases between them. This CDR3 is built from 15 residues. CDR1 LNHDA and CDR2 SQIVND come from the germline V gene (reference sequence). The DNA for the CDR3 is TGTGCCAGTAGTTTAACGAGCCCCAGGGGAGATACGCAGTATTTT. Translating gives CASSLTSPRGDTQYF. Supplemented by reference TRBV19 and TRBJ2-3, the full variable domain reads DGGITQSPKYLFRKEGQNVTLSCEQNLNHDAMYWYRQDPGQGLRLIYYSQIVNDFQKGDIAEGYSVSREKKESFPLTVTSAQKNPTAFYLCASSLTSPRGDTQYFGPGTRLTVL.

The V and J genes are TRBV19 and TRBJ1-2; D may be TRBD1 (5 bases). The CDR3 consists of 15 residues. V was pared by 3 bases and J by 2 bases, with 13 bases between. CDR1 is LNHDA and CDR2 is SQIVND in the germline V gene (reference sequence). The CDR3 DNA reads as TGTGCCAGTAGTATTGACAGTCACCAGAACTATGGCTACACCTTC. It is translated as CASSIDSHQNYGYTF.

The V call is TRBV10-3, the J call TRBJ2-1; TRBD1 agrees at 7 bases. The CDR3 length is 16 residues. V shed 3 bases, J shed 0 bases, and the junction held 5 bases outside the gene matches. Germline V lookup: CDR1 ENHRY, CDR2 SYGVKD. The CDR3 protein is CAISDLRGSSYNEQFF. The CDR3 nucleotides are TGTGCCATCAGTGATCTCAGGGGGAGCTCCTACAATGAGCAGTTCTTC.

This clone has a single count. The chain has TRBV10-3 and TRBJ2-3; weak D call: TRBD1 (6 bases). The germline V gene encodes CDR1 ENHRY and CDR2 SYGVKD. The CDR3 runs 14 residues. Trimming cost V 2 bases and J 4 bases, with 10 bases left between them. This CDR3 is CAISERQGSDTQYF. CDR3 bases: TGTGCCATCAGTGAGCGGCAGGGGTCAGATACGCAGTATTTT.

This chain connects TRBV4-1 to TRBJ2-7; D possibly corresponds to TRBD1 (6 bases). This CDR3 is built from 17 residues. The germline CDR1 and CDR2 sequences are MGHRA and YSYEKL. Trimming left V 0 bases short and J 4 bases short, with 19 bases between. CDR3 nucleotide sequence: TGCGCCAGCAGCCAAGATACCTCCGGGACATCACTTTACGAGCAGTACTTC. Protein: CASSQDTSGTSLYEQYF.

The V and J genes are TRBV6-4 and TRBJ1-5; D ambiguous. There are 12 residues in the CDR3. Between the trimmed V and J ends, which lost 0 bases and 9 bases, there was a span of 6 bases. Germline CDR1 reads MRHNA; CDR2 reads SNTAGT. CDR3 sequence reads: CASSDSGGPQHF. The DNA for the CDR3 is TGTGCCAGCAGTGACTCAGGAGGGCCCCAGCATTTT.

The V and J genes are TRBV6-5 and TRBJ2-1; 7 bases fit TRBD1. The V segment lost 2 bases and the J segment 8 bases; nucleotides outside the gene matches: 12. CDR1 is MNHEY and CDR2 is SVGAGI in the germline V gene. This CDR3 spans 16 amino acids. CDR3 region: CASSYAQGSLSDEQFF. The CDR3 DNA reads as TGTGCCAGCAGTTACGCACAGGGGAGCCTGAGCGATGAGCAGTTCTTC.

The CDR3 here is CASSFEGTGTNEKLFF. The CDR3 region has the DNA TGTGCCAGCAGCTTTGAGGGGACAGGGACCAATGAAAAACTGTTTTTT. The chain links TRBV7-8 to TRBJ1-4, with 9 nucleotides matching TRBD1. The CDR3 contains 16 residues. Trimming at V came to 3 bases and at J to 5 bases, leaving 7 bases not matched to a gene. The germline V gene encodes CDR1 SGHVS and CDR2 FQNEAQ.

The chain links TRBV11-2 to TRBJ2-7; maybe TRBD2 (6 bases). CDR1 SGHAT and CDR2 FQNNGV come from the germline V gene. The V end was cut by 5 bases, the J end by 2 bases, with 19 bases between. CDR3 length equals 16 residues. The CDR3 loop reads CASSHMGGNSPYEQYF. CDR3 coding DNA: TGTGCCAGCAGCCACATGGGGGGAAACTCACCCTACGAGCAGTACTTC.

This clone has a handful of counts. The gene calls are TRBV4-1 and TRBJ2-7, with 14 bases matching TRBD2. Germline CDR1 and CDR2: MGHRA and YSYEKL. The trim removed 4 bases at V and 4 bases at J, leaving 3 bases unmatched. The CDR3 contains 15 residues. The CDR3 sequence: CASSPTSGGAYEQYF. In DNA, the CDR3 is TGCGCCAGCAGCCCGACTAGCGGGGGGGCGTACGAGCAGTACTTC.

This chain uses TRBV25-1 with TRBJ1-2, with TRBD1 identical over 7 bases. The germline V gene encodes CDR1 MGHDK and CDR2 SYGVNS. CDR3 length: 16 residues. With 3 bases clipped from V and 6 bases from J, the junction kept 13 bases outside the gene matches. CDR3 amino acids: CASSDRNRGSFHGYTF. The CDR3 nucleotides read TGTGCCAGCAGTGATCGGAACAGGGGAAGTTTTCATGGCTACACCTTC.

CDR3 sequence reads: CASSWGPRTSTDTQYF. CDR3 nucleotides: TGCGCCAGCAGCTGGGGCCCTCGAACGAGCACAGATACGCAGTATTTT. The chain uses TRBV5-1 and TRBJ2-3; tentative D call: TRBD1 (5 bases). Trimming removed 3 bases from V and 0 bases from J, with 14 bases in between. Germline CDR1 is SGHRS and CDR2 is YFSETQ. The CDR3 has 16 amino acids.

This clone came up a few times. The chain employs TRBV7-9 and TRBJ1-4; 9 bases line up with TRBD1. CDR3 length: 14 residues. The trim removed 5 bases at V and 7 bases at J, leaving 5 bases unmatched. Germline V gene sequence: CDR1 SEHNR, CDR2 FQNEAQ (reference sequence). The CDR3 protein is CASSTGTGTEKLFF. In DNA, the CDR3 is TGTGCCAGCAGCACCGGGACAGGGACTGAAAAACTGTTTTTT.

The chain employs TRBV16 and TRBJ1-5; unclear D gene. Per germline, CDR1 KGHSY and CDR2 FQNENV. This CDR3 comprises 15 residues. V shed 1 base and J shed 3 bases, with 10 bases lying between them. The CDR3 loop is CASSQFGTDNQPQHF. The CDR3 DNA reads TGTGCCAGCAGCCAATTCGGAACAGACAATCAGCCCCAGCATTTT.

The V call is TRBV6-5, the J call TRBJ1-1, with a weak D call TRBD1 (5 bases). V lost 8 bases, J lost 2 bases, and 15 bases lay in between. This CDR3 contains 14 residues. Germline-derived CDR1 and CDR2 are MNHEY and SVGAGI. The CDR3 coding sequence is TGTGCCAGCTGTGGGGCGCGGGGTAACACTGAAGCTTTCTTT. Translation: CASCGARGNTEAFF.

The chain employs TRBV6-6 and TRBJ1-1; TRBD1 aligns across 8 bases. Per germline, CDR1 MNHNY and CDR2 SVGAGI (reference sequence). There are 11 residues in the CDR3. Germline trimming cut 10 bases from V and 7 bases from J; bases unmatched to any gene: 5. CDR3 sequence: CATNRGGEAFF. For the CDR3, the DNA is TGTGCCACCAACAGGGGGGGTGAAGCTTTCTTT.

This chain joins TRBV5-1 and TRBJ1-2; D is unclear. There are 14 residues in the CDR3. Trimming removed 6 bases from V and 0 bases from J, with 12 bases in between. From germline, CDR1 is SGHRS and CDR2 YFSETQ. CDR3 sequence reads: CASKETPANYGYTF. The CDR3 DNA reads as TGCGCCAGCAAGGAGACCCCAGCTAACTATGGCTACACCTTC. Filled out from reference TRBV5-1 and TRBJ1-2, the complete variable domain reads KAGVTQTPRYLIKTRGQQVTLSCSPISGHRSVSWYQQTPGQGLQFLFEYFSETQRNKGNFPGRFSGRQFSNSRSEMNVSTLELGDSALYLCASKETPANYGYTFGSGTRLTVV.

The chain uses TRBV7-2 and TRBJ2-7; 7 nucleotides agree with TRBD1. With 2 bases clipped from V and 6 bases from J, the junction kept 7 bases outside the gene matches. This CDR3 has 14 amino acids. CDR1 SGHTA and CDR2 FQGNSA come from the germline V gene. As DNA, the CDR3 is TGTGCCAGCAGCTTAAGGCAGGGGGTTCCCGAGCAGTACTTC. Residues: CASSLRQGVPEQYF.

The chain links TRBV28 to TRBJ1-2; 9 nucleotides align to TRBD1. V was pared by 7 bases and J by 6 bases, with 9 bases of the junction left unmatched. Looked up from germline, CDR1 is MDHEN and CDR2 is SYDVKM. The CDR3 is 14 residues long. This chain's CDR3 is CASNGDREFNGYTF. CDR3 nucleotide sequence: TGTGCCAGCAACGGGGACAGGGAATTCAATGGCTACACCTTC.

The chain carries TRBV7-9 and TRBJ2-3; TRBD2 agrees at 16 bases. The germline V gene encodes CDR1 SEHNR and CDR2 FQNEAQ (reference sequence). V was pared by 5 bases and J by 1 base, with 9 bases of the junction left unmatched. This CDR3 has 19 amino acids. CDR3 sequence: CASSPGTSGRVIGTDTQYF. CDR3 in DNA: TGTGCCAGCAGCCCTGGGACTAGCGGGAGGGTGATTGGCACAGATACGCAGTATTTT.